One sample yielded the 19 T cell receptor beta chains listed below, sequenced in a study of PD-1 blockade in classical Hodgkin lymphoma. The time point was: cycle 4 day 1 (C4D1), after six to seven weeks of nivolumab. Every patient relapsed after autologous stem cell transplantation, and brentuximab vedotin exposure varied. Purification of CD4+ T cells from thawed PBMCs was achieved by magnetic negative selection. This table comes from immunoSEQ multiplex PCR, and its TCRdb copy is limited to in-frame clones, with some not included. The sample lists tens of thousands of clones, roughly 80% occurring once. The sequencing here drew on CD4+ T cells from blood, taken before the fourth cycle of nivolumab. These receptors all come from a human donor with classical Hodgkin lymphoma.

The CDR3 protein is CASSMSVTGKAFF. The DNA for the CDR3 is TGTGCCAGTAGCATGTCGGTGACGGGGAAAGCTTTCTTT. This chain links TRBV19 with TRBJ1-1; D gene uncertain. The CDR3 sequence is 13 residues long. Germline CDR1 is LNHDA and CDR2 is SQIVND (reference sequence). V gave up 6 bases and J gave up 9 bases, with 17 bases separating them.

This clone was seen a handful of times. The chain is built from TRBV7-8 and TRBJ1-2; D unresolved. Germline V gene sequence: CDR1 SGHVS, CDR2 FQNEAQ. V was clipped by 1 base and J by 2 bases, with 14 bases between them. CDR3 length: 16 amino acids. The CDR3 region is CASSLVGGSANYGYTF. The CDR3 region has the DNA TGTGCCAGCAGCTTAGTGGGTGGTTCAGCGAACTATGGCTACACCTTC. Full variable domain (rest looked up from reference TRBV7-8 and TRBJ1-2): GAGVSQSPRYKVAKRGQDVALRCDPISGHVSLFWYQQALGQGPEFLTYFQNEAQLDKSGLPSDRFFAERPEGSVSTLKIQRTQQEDSAVYLCASSLVGGSANYGYTFGSGTRLTVV.

The rearrangement uses TRBV6-5 and TRBJ2-3; 10 positions match TRBD1. Germline V lookup: CDR1 MNHEY, CDR2 SVGAGI. Germline trimming cut 5 bases from V and 3 bases from J; bases unmatched to any gene: 5. CDR3 length: 15 residues. The CDR3 sequence is CASSRQGAPTDTQYF. The CDR3 nucleotides are TGTGCCAGCAGTAGACAGGGGGCCCCAACAGATACGCAGTATTTT.

The genes are TRBV7-9 and TRBJ1-1; 7 bases map to TRBD1. V shed 5 bases, J shed 3 bases, and the junction held 6 bases outside the gene matches. There are 14 residues in the CDR3. Germline V CDR1 and CDR2: SEHNR, FQNEAQ (reference sequence). The CDR3: CASSATGRDTEAFF. The CDR3 bases are TGTGCCAGCAGCGCGACAGGGCGGGACACTGAAGCTTTCTTT.

This chain joins TRBV9 and TRBJ2-1; D uncertain. Per the germline V gene, CDR1 is SGDLS and CDR2 is YYNGEE. There are 15 residues in the CDR3. Trimming cost V 4 bases and J 0 bases, with 11 bases left between them. CDR3 DNA: TGTGCCAGCAGCTTCGGGCCGCCCTCCTACAATGAGCAGTTCTTC. Translated: CASSFGPPSYNEQFF.

This clone was recorded only once. The chain joins TRBV29-1 to TRBJ1-2; a possible D gene is TRBD1 (5 bases). CDR1 and CDR2 from the germline V gene are SQVTM and ANQGSEA. The CDR3 runs 13 residues. V was shortened by 3 bases and J by 2 bases, with 10 bases between the two germline ends. CDR3 loop: CSVEPGPNYGYTF. In DNA form, the CDR3 reads TGCAGCGTTGAGCCGGGACCAAACTATGGCTACACCTTC.

This chain connects TRBV18 to TRBJ1-2; 7 bases are shared with TRBD1. The CDR3 length is 13 residues. Per germline, CDR1 KGHSH and CDR2 LQKENI. Trimming cost V 3 bases and J 8 bases; bases outside gene matches: 6. CDR3 loop: CASSPSQGDGYTF. The CDR3 DNA reads TGTGCCAGCTCACCGTCCCAGGGGGACGGCTACACCTTC.

V is TRBV11-1 and J is TRBJ2-1, with no clear D. CDR1 is SGHAT and CDR2 is FQDESV in the germline V gene (reference sequence). V lost 2 bases, J lost 2 bases, and 4 bases lay in between. This CDR3 has 13 amino acids. The CDR3 sequence is CASSLHTYNEQFF. In DNA form, the CDR3 reads TGTGCCAGCAGCTTACACACCTACAATGAGCAGTTCTTC.

Regarding this clone: The same CDR3 arises from other DNA sequences in this sample as well. The V and J genes are TRBV2 and TRBJ2-5; no clear D gene. There are 11 residues in the CDR3. Germline-derived CDR1 and CDR2 are SNHLY and FYNNEI. Trimming removed 3 bases from V and 5 bases from J, with 4 bases in between. This chain's CDR3 is CASSERETQYF. CDR3 coding DNA: TGTGCCAGCAGTGAGCGGGAGACCCAGTACTTC.

J is TRBJ1-1 and V is TRBV7-8; D perhaps matches TRBD1 (6 bases). CDR3 length: 14 residues. Germline V lookup: CDR1 SGHVS, CDR2 FQNEAQ. V was shortened by 1 base and J by 6 bases, with 12 bases between the two germline ends. The CDR3, as DNA: TGTGCCAGCAGCTTAGAGGGGGGGGCCTCTGAAGCTTTCTTT. Residues: CASSLEGGASEAFF. The variable domain in full, completed from reference TRBV7-8 and TRBJ1-1, reads GAGVSQSPRYKVAKRGQDVALRCDPISGHVSLFWYQQALGQGPEFLTYFQNEAQLDKSGLPSDRFFAERPEGSVSTLKIQRTQQEDSAVYLCASSLEGGASEAFFGQGTRLTVV.

The genes are TRBV7-3 and TRBJ1-2; D gene ambiguous. V was shortened by 5 bases and J by 2 bases, with 9 bases between the two germline ends. Germline lookup yields CDR1 SGHTA and CDR2 FQGTGA. The CDR3 is 13 amino acids. CDR3 coding DNA: TGTGCCAGCAGCCTGACTAAAAACTATGGCTACACCTTC. Protein: CASSLTKNYGYTF.

This clone appeared a few times. V gene TRBV2 combines with J gene TRBJ1-6; 10 nucleotides match TRBD1. The CDR3 is made up of 15 amino acids. Germline CDR1 is SNHLY and CDR2 is FYNNEI. The V gene end was trimmed by 7 bases and the J gene end by 9 bases; junction bases not matched to a gene: 9. CDR3 sequence reads: CASKGVGQGGSPLHF. In DNA form, the CDR3 reads TGTGCCAGCAAAGGGGTAGGACAGGGGGGTTCACCCCTCCACTTT.

This clone came up once. In DNA form, the CDR3 reads TGTGCCAGCTCACCAAGACAGACTACGAACACTGAAGCTTTCTTT. Its protein product is CASSPRQTTNTEAFF. The chain combines TRBV18 with TRBJ1-1, with D perhaps matching TRBD1 (5 bases). The germline gives CDR1 KGHSH, CDR2 LQKENI. V was pared by 2 bases and J by 1 base, with 11 bases between. This CDR3 is built from 15 residues.

The genes are TRBV30 and TRBJ1-1; maybe TRBD1 (5 bases). This CDR3 is built from 11 residues. Trimming shortened V by 3 bases and J by 10 bases, and 12 bases separated the two germline ends. Germline V gene data show CDR1 as GTSNPN and CDR2 as SVGIG (reference sequence). DNA for the CDR3: TGTGCCTGGAGCGGCTCTAGGGGAGCTTTCTTT. Its protein is CAWSGSRGAFF. Full variable domain (remainder filled in from reference TRBV30 and TRBJ1-1): SQTIHQWPATLVQPVGSPLSLECTVEGTSNPNLYWYRQAAGRGLQLLFYSVGIGQISSEVPQNLSASRPQDRQFILSSKKLLLSDSGFYLCAWSGSRGAFFGQGTRLTVV.

This rearrangement joins TRBV4-2 to TRBJ1-1, with 9 bases that match TRBD1. J lost 6 bases, V lost 4 bases, and 6 bases had no gene match. There are 14 residues in the CDR3. CDR1 and CDR2 from the germline V gene are LGHNA and YNFKEQ. CDR3 loop: CASSPADRGPEAFF. DNA of the CDR3: TGTGCCAGCAGCCCAGCGGACAGGGGACCTGAAGCTTTCTTT.

The chain combines TRBV5-1 with TRBJ1-3, with D unclear. This CDR3 contains 16 residues. The V end lost 0 bases, the J end lost 0 bases, and 10 bases lay between the germline ends. From germline, CDR1 is SGHRS and CDR2 YFSETQ. The CDR3 DNA is TGCGCCAGCAGCTTGGATGCCCCAAGCTCTGGAAACACCATATATTTT. Translation: CASSLDAPSSGNTIYF.

This clone has a single count. This chain uses TRBV6-6 with TRBJ1-6; D is uncertain. V gave up 0 bases and J gave up 6 bases, with 12 bases separating them. This CDR3 comprises 16 residues. CDR1 MNHNY and CDR2 SVGAGI come from the germline V gene (reference sequence). CDR3 nucleotide sequence: TGTGCCAGCAGTTACTCCGGACGGGCCGCTAATTCACCCCTCCACTTT. This sequence encodes CASSYSGRAANSPLHF.

This clone appeared a few times. The chain uses TRBV19 and TRBJ1-4; maybe TRBD1 (5 bases). CDR1 and CDR2 from the germline V gene are LNHDA and SQIVND (reference sequence). The CDR3 covers 14 residues. V lost 2 bases and J lost 3, with 7 bases in between. The DNA of the CDR3 is TGTGCCAGTAGTATACGGGGGGCTAATGAAAAACTGTTTTTT. Its translation is CASSIRGANEKLFF.

The J gene is TRBJ1-2, the V gene TRBV28, with a tentative D call TRBD1 (5 bases). The ends were cut back, 3 bases at V and 0 bases at J, with 8 bases in the middle. Germline CDR1 MDHEN, CDR2 SYDVKM. CDR3 length equals 14 residues. The CDR3 DNA sequence: TGTGCCAGCAGTTTTGGGGGTTCTAACTATGGCTACACCTTC. Translated, it gives CASSFGGSNYGYTF.